These T cell receptor beta chains were read from a single sample in a study of identical twins. TCRdb reprocessed the 5' RACE reads with MiXCR, giving one entry per CDR3 protein. The sample includes fewer than 800,000 distinct CDR3 sequences, roughly 7.1% of them seen just once. This sample was shared with a second study, whose subject was yellow fever vaccine responses in identical twins.

Sequencing input: PBMCs. The origin of the receptors is a woman under 30 in good health. Each CDR3 is given with its conserved first and last residue. Clone size is stated in some rows and not others, as once, few, many or a class when expanded.

v_call: TRBV24-1; clone_size: NA; cdr3_aa: CATSYYETQYF
v_call: TRBV5-1; clone_size: NA; cdr3_aa: CASSNRATDRSGELFF
v_call: TRBV5-1; clone_size: many; cdr3_aa: CASSFQRGVYNEQFF
v_call: TRBV11-2; clone_size: many; cdr3_aa: CASSLTHQRAGELFF
v_call: TRBV28; clone_size: few; cdr3_aa: CASRTVTGELFF
v_call: TRBV5-1; clone_size: NA; cdr3_aa: CASSSTNSGLAGPNTDTQYF
v_call: TRBV4-1; clone_size: NA; cdr3_aa: CASSQFIAVQETQYF
v_call: TRBV28; clone_size: NA; cdr3_aa: CASSSGDRAYQPQHF
v_call: TRBV7-9; clone_size: NA; cdr3_aa: CASSLRLVQGHNEQFF
v_call: TRBV10-3; clone_size: many; cdr3_aa: CAISEDWDPYSNQPQHF
v_call: TRBV7-9; clone_size: NA; cdr3_aa: CASSPPSREGPQYF
v_call: TRBV10-3; clone_size: few; cdr3_aa: CAISEGRAGNQPQHF
v_call: TRBV20-1; clone_size: many; cdr3_aa: CSATGTGTIANTEAFF
v_call: TRBV7-9; clone_size: many; cdr3_aa: CASSLGALAGSTDTQYF
v_call: TRBV6-1; clone_size: NA; cdr3_aa: CASSGGPTPNYGYTF
v_call: TRBV15; clone_size: many; cdr3_aa: CATSRDRPSPENEQFF
v_call: TRBV20-1; clone_size: many; cdr3_aa: CSARRSNQPQHF
v_call: TRBV7-6; clone_size: many; cdr3_aa: CASSLVDYNEQFF
v_call: TRBV5-1; clone_size: few; cdr3_aa: CASSWLRTSGNYNEQFF
v_call: TRBV5-1; clone_size: few; cdr3_aa: CASSSSRPGELFF
v_call: TRBV12-3/TRBV12-4; clone_size: NA; cdr3_aa: CASSWLGGGTDTQYF